One and the same sample provided the 5 T cell receptor beta chains below, sequenced in a study of CD8+CD57+ T cells in acquired aplastic anemia. Patients included in sequencing had previously demonstrated CD8+CD57+ cell expansion by flow cytometry. The template used for profiling TCR beta VDJ and CDR3 was genomic DNA. TCRdb processed the reads anew with MiXCR; each CDR3 protein has one entry. The sample records about 160,000 distinct CDR3 sequences, 40% to 60% being singletons. Source material: sorted CD4+, CD8+, or CD8+CD57+ T cells (not recorded which) from PBMCs. The receptors were gathered from a human donor with aplastic anemia.

This sequence joins TRBV15 and TRBJ1-1; D gene unclear. The germline V and J ends were trimmed by 9 bases and 7 bases, with 18 bases remaining between them. Germline CDR1 and CDR2: LNHNV and YYDKDF (reference sequence). CDR3 length: 13 amino acids. CDR3 bases: TGTGCCACTACCGGGCTTGAGCTTAGTGAAGCTTTCTTT. Amino acids: CATTGLELSEAFF.

The chain recombines TRBV7-2 with TRBJ2-5, with 7 positions matching TRBD2. Germline assignment: CDR1 SGHTA and CDR2 FQGNSA. Trimming cost V 5 bases and J 5 bases; bases outside gene matches: 11. The CDR3 spans 15 residues. CDR3 sequence: CASSTGLGRVETQYF. Here the CDR3 DNA reads TGTGCCAGCAGCACCGGCTTGGGGAGGGTTGAGACCCAGTACTTC.

With respect to this clonotype: A single base separates this from a much larger clone, so it may be a read error. The chain combines TRBV7-2 with TRBJ1-1, with no clear D. V was cut by 5 bases and J by 6 bases, with 10 bases left in between. Germline-derived CDR1 and CDR2 are SGHTA and FQGNSA. The CDR3 covers 12 residues. CDR3 nucleotides: TGTGCCAGCAGCCTCGGACGCCCTGAAGCTTTCTTT. Protein: CASSLGRPEAFF.

This chain joins TRBV5-1 and TRBJ2-5, with TRBD2 identical over 9 bases. From germline, CDR1 is SGHRS and CDR2 YFSETQ. The CDR3 covers 15 residues. J was trimmed by 5 bases and V by 0 bases; bases with no gene match: 5. CDR3 DNA sequence: TGCGCCAGCAGCTTGGGGCTAGCGGGGCAGGAGACCCAGTACTTC. It encodes CASSLGLAGQETQYF.

This clonotype was counted ten times or more. The chain joins TRBV12-3 or TRBV12-4 to TRBJ2-3, with D possibly matching TRBD1 (6 bases). With 4 bases removed from V and 2 bases from J, the gap between germline ends came to 7 bases. This CDR3 has 13 amino acids. CDR3 residues: CASSSGVTDTQYF. Here the CDR3 DNA reads TGTGCCAGCAGTTCAGGGGTCACAGATACGCAGTATTTT.